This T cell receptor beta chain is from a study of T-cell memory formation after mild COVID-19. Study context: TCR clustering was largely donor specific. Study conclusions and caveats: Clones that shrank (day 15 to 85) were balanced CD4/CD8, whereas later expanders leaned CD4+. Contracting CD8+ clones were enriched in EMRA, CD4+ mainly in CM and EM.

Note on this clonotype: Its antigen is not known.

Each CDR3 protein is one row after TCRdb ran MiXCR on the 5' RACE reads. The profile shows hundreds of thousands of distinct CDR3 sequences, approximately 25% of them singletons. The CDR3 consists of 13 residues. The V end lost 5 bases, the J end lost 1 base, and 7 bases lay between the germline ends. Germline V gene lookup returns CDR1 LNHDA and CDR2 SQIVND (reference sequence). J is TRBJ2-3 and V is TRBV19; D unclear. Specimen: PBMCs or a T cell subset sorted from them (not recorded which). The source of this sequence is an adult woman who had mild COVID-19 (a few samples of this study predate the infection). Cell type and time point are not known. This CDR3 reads CASSGTRTDTQYF. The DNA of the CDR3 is TGTGCCAGTAGTGGCACGCGCACAGATACGCAGTATTTT.